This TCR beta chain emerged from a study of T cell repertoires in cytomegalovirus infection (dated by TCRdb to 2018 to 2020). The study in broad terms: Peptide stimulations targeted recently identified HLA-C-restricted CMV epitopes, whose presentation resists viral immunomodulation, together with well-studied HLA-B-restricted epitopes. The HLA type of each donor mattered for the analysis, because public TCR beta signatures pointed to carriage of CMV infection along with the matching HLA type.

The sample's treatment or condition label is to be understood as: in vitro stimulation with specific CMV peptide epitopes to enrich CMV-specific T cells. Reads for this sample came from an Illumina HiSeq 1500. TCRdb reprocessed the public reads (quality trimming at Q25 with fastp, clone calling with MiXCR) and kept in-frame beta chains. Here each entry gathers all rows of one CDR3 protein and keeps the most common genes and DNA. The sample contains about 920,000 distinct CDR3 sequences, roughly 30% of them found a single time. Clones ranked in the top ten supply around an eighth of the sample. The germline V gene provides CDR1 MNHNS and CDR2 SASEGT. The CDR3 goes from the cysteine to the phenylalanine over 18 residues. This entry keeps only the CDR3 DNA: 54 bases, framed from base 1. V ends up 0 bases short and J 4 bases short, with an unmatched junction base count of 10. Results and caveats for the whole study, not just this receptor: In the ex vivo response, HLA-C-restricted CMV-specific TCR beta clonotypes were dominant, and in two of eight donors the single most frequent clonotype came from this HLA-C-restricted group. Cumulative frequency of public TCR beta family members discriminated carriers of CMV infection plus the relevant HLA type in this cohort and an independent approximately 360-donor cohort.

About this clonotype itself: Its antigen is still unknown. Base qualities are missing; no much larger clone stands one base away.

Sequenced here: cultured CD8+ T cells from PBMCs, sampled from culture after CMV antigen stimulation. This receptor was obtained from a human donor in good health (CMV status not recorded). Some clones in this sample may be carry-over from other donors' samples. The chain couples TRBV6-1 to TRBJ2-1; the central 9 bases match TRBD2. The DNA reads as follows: TGTGCCAGCAGTGAAGCGCCCTTAGCTAGCGGGGTTTACAATGAGCAGTTCTTC. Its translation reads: CASSEAPLASGVYNEQFF.